The 21 T cell receptor beta chains below all came from one sample that was sequenced in a study of tumor-infiltrating lymphocytes in primary liver carcinoma. The source of the blood RNA was unsorted whole blood, and germline DNA was extracted as well. A primer in the constant region served to generate TCR beta cDNA from approximately 460 ng of total RNA. Libraries of TCR beta came from three nested multiplex PCR rounds with slightly modified ARM-PCR. TRBV1-TRBV30 forward primers paired with a C-beta reverse primer were used in the first two PCR rounds, which ran roughly 9 cycles each. MiXCR was run by TCRdb on the multiplex PCR reads, yielding one entry per CDR3 protein. The data show approximately 310,000 distinct CDR3 sequences, approximately 65% seen once. Sequencing used peripheral blood. The receptor set was obtained from a man aged 35-49 years with primary liver carcinoma and hepatitis B virus infection.

This chain joins TRBV6-2 or TRBV6-3 and TRBJ2-7; a weak D match, TRBD2 (5 bases). Trimming took off 7 bases at V and 4 bases at J, with 14 bases between the two ends. Germline lookup yields CDR1 MNHEY and CDR2 SVGEGT. The CDR3 runs to 13 residues. CDR3 sequence reads: CASNPRGPYEQYF. The DNA of the CDR3 is TGTGCCAGCAACCCCCGAGGGCCATACGAGCAGTACTTC.

A remark on this clonotype: A single base separates this from a much larger clone, so it may be a read error. The J gene is TRBJ1-1, the V gene TRBV4-2; 8 bases are a match to TRBD1. J lost 8 bases, V lost 0 bases, and 5 bases had no gene match. The CDR3 extends over 14 amino acids. Germline CDR1 reads LGHNA; CDR2 reads YNFKEQ. CDR3 region: CASSQDQGQGEAFF. CDR3 sequence (DNA): TGTGCCAGCAGCCAAGATCAAGGACAGGGCGAAGCTTTCTTT.

V usage is TRBV5-6 and J usage is TRBJ1-5; 7 bases match TRBD1. This CDR3 region has 15 residues. J gave up 5 bases and V 4 bases, and 9 bases lay outside the gene matches. From germline, CDR1 is SGHDT and CDR2 YYEEEE. CDR3 bases: TGTGCCAGCAGCGGGACAGTGAGGCAAGATCAGCCCCAGCATTTT. Its translation: CASSGTVRQDQPQHF.

Many counts were recorded for this clonotype. The CDR3 spells CASSRTGYTGELFF. The CDR3 region has the DNA TGTGCCAGCAGCCGGACAGGATACACCGGGGAGCTGTTTTTT. V is TRBV11-2 and J is TRBJ2-2, with TRBD1 matching 7 bases. Per the germline V gene, CDR1 is SGHAT and CDR2 is FQNNGV. V lost 5 bases, J lost 3 bases, and 3 bases stayed unmatched. CDR3 size: 14 residues.

This clonotype showed up many times. The gene calls are TRBV6-1 and TRBJ1-6, with D unclear. This CDR3 comprises 13 residues. CDR1 and CDR2 (germline): MNHNS, SASEGT. V lost 7 bases and J lost 0, with 4 bases in between. In DNA form, the CDR3 reads TGTGCCAGCACAGGCTCCTATAATTCACCCCTCCACTTT. Translation: CASTGSYNSPLHF.

The rearrangement uses TRBV28 and TRBJ2-7; no firm D call. The germline V gene has CDR1 MDHEN and CDR2 SYDVKM. CDR3 size: 13 residues. Trimming pared 1 base from V and 4 bases from J, leaving 8 bases between. The CDR3 is CASSLLPQYEQYF. The CDR3 DNA sequence: TGTGCCAGCAGTTTATTGCCCCAATACGAGCAGTACTTC.

This clonotype has only one observation. This rearrangement joins TRBV5-1 to TRBJ2-7, with D tentatively TRBD1 (6 bases). Germline V lookup: CDR1 SGHRS, CDR2 YFSETQ. Trimming removed 7 bases from V and 7 bases from J, with 18 bases in between. The CDR3 loop spans 13 amino acids. The CDR3 bases are TGCGCCAGCTCACCGTCAGGGGTACGGGAGCAGTACTTC. Its translation: CASSPSGVREQYF.

This clonotype came up once. The chain couples TRBV10-2 to TRBJ2-7, with TRBD2 as a possible D gene (6 bases). CDR3 length: 14 residues. The germline V and J ends were trimmed by 4 bases and 7 bases, with 17 bases remaining between them. CDR1 and CDR2 (germline): WSHSY, SAAADI. DNA of the CDR3: TGCGCCAGCAGTGGGTCCCTCTGGGGAGGAGAGCAGTACTTC. Encoded protein: CASSGSLWGGEQYF.

Regarding this clonotype: This sequence may be a read error, since a much larger clone differs from it by one base. The chain is built from TRBV29-1 and TRBJ1-1; no definite D call. Looked up from germline, CDR1 is SQVTM and CDR2 is ANQGSEA. V was shortened by 7 bases and J by 4 bases, with 19 bases between the two germline ends. This CDR3 spans 14 amino acids. CDR3 amino acids: CSAETETIGTEAFF. The DNA of the CDR3 is TGCAGCGCCGAAACGGAGACCATTGGCACTGAAGCTTTCTTT.

As to this clonotype: A much larger clone is a single base away; this may be a read error. V is TRBV12-3 or TRBV12-4 and J is TRBJ1-1; no clear D gene. CDR3 size: 13 residues. The CDR3 DNA follows: TGTGCCAGCAGTTTAATGGTGAACAATGAAGCTTTCTTT. This sequence encodes CASSLMVNNEAFF.

This clonotype has a single count. The chain recombines TRBV11-3 with TRBJ2-1, with D possibly matching TRBD2 (6 bases). This CDR3 is built from 15 residues. V lost 1 base, J lost 6 bases, and 13 bases lay in between. In germline, CDR1 is SGHNT, CDR2 YENEEA. CDR3 sequence reads: CASSLAGRWCNEQFF. CDR3 nucleotides: TGTGCCAGCAGCTTAGCCGGGAGATGGTGCAATGAGCAGTTCTTC.

Of note for this clonotype: At one end, the junction sequence differs from germline, possibly due to a read error. The genes are TRBV9 and TRBJ2-1; TRBD2 aligns across 11 bases. Germline CDR1 reads SGDLS; CDR2 reads YYNGEE. CDR3 length: 15 amino acids. The CDR3 region is CASSVPLAGVNEQSF. The CDR3 nucleotides read TGTGCCAGCAGCGTCCCACTAGCGGGAGTCAATGAGCAGTCCTTC.

Concerning this clonotype itself: The junction differs from germline at one of its ends, possibly a read error. This chain joins TRBV11-2 and TRBJ1-1; a possible D gene is TRBD1 (6 bases). Germline CDR1 reads SGHAT; CDR2 reads FQNNGV. The CDR3 has 16 amino acids. In DNA form, the CDR3 reads TGTGCCAGCCCTCCGGGGGCAGGCGCAGGATACACTGACGCTTTCTTT. It translates to CASPPGAGAGYTDAFF.

V and J are TRBV5-4 and TRBJ2-2; TRBD2 aligns across 8 bases. The CDR3 covers 15 residues. CDR1 is SGHNT, CDR2 YYREEE, per germline (reference sequence). V lost 3 bases and J lost 6; bases outside the gene matches: 7. CDR3 sequence: CASSSSGTRAGELFF. CDR3 nucleotides: TGTGCCAGCAGCTCCTCCGGGACTAGAGCCGGGGAGCTGTTTTTT.

This chain uses TRBV5-5 with TRBJ2-7, with a tentative D call TRBD2 (5 bases). Germline CDR1 is SGHKS and CDR2 is YYEKEE (reference sequence). CDR3 length: 16 amino acids. Trimming took 4 bases from V and 5 from J, leaving 22 bases between them. CDR3 bases: TGTGCCAGCAGCGGGATGTACGGGGAAAAACTCGACGAGCAGTACTTC. This gives the protein CASSGMYGEKLDEQYF.

This clonotype was detected many times. This sequence joins TRBV6-1 and TRBJ1-3, with a possible D match to TRBD1 (5 bases). CDR3 length: 16 residues. Trimming shortened V by 0 bases and J by 0 bases, and 9 bases separated the two germline ends. CDR1 and CDR2 (germline): MNHNS, SASEGT. CDR3 amino acids: CASSEARGGSGNTIYF. Written as DNA, the CDR3 is TGTGCCAGCAGTGAAGCCCGGGGGGGCTCTGGAAACACCATATATTTT.

A remark on this clonotype: This clone may be a read error of a much larger clone one base away. The missing conserved phenylalanine or tryptophan at the end of this CDR3 makes a read error likely. The chain employs TRBV6-2 or TRBV6-3 and TRBJ1-5; 9 nucleotides align to TRBD1. Germline CDR1 reads MNHEY; CDR2 reads SVGEGT. Trimming at V came to 7 bases and at J to 9 bases, leaving 13 bases not matched to a gene. The CDR3 is 15 residues long. CDR3: CASIDPGQGGRPQHS. Written as DNA, the CDR3 is TGTGCCAGCATTGATCCGGGACAGGGAGGGCGGCCCCAGCATTCT.

With respect to this clonotype: A much more abundant neighbour one base away suggests this may be a read error. The gene calls are TRBV6-1 and TRBJ2-1; D uncertain. This CDR3 is built from 12 residues. Germline V gene sequence: CDR1 MNHNS, CDR2 SASEGT. CDR3: CVSSEGNNEQFF. As DNA, the CDR3 is TGTGTCAGCAGTGAAGGGAACAATGAGCAGTTCTTC.

The chain combines TRBV21-1 with TRBJ1-5; TRBD1 is taken as the D call from the table, unchecked against the DNA. TRBV21-1 is designated a pseudogene. This CDR3 is built from 13 residues. The CDR3 DNA reads as TGTGCCAGCAGCAAAGCCCCTGGTCAGCCCCAGGATTTT. Its protein is CASSKAPGQPQDF.

The chain combines TRBV4-2 with TRBJ2-1; D unclear. This CDR3 has 15 amino acids. Between the trimmed V and J ends, which lost 3 bases and 8 bases, there was a span of 17 bases. Looked up from germline, CDR1 is LGHNA and CDR2 is YNFKEQ. The CDR3 is CASSHVSFSGDEQFF. The CDR3 DNA reads TGTGCCAGCAGCCACGTTAGTTTTTCCGGCGATGAGCAGTTCTTC.

The chain is built from TRBV30 and TRBJ2-2; unclear D gene. This CDR3 contains 10 residues. Germline V gives CDR1 GTSNPN, CDR2 SVGIG (reference sequence). V lost 6 bases to trimming and J lost 8 bases, with 7 bases between them. CDR3 DNA: TGTGCCTGTCGAGGTGGGGAGCTGTTTTTT. It yields the protein CACRGGELFF.